This TCR beta chain was documented in a study of T cells in Graves' hyperthyroidism and ophthalmopathy. This clonotype occurred many times. What it binds is not known. General study results and limits: Most expanded thyroid clonotypes above 0.001 also appeared in blood.

RNA transcripts provided the source from which TCR beta CDR3 regions were amplified. Initially, a first-round RT-PCR of the TCR CDR3 employed the HTBI primer set. Via MiXCR, TCRdb re-called the multiplex PCR reads, giving one row per CDR3 protein. Here the sample spans about 360,000 distinct CDR3 sequences, roughly an eighth being singletons. This CDR3 spans 12 amino acids. Trimming took 3 bases from V and 5 from J, leaving 7 bases between them. Per the germline V gene, CDR1 is MDHEN and CDR2 is SYDVKM. Diagnosis of hyperthyroidism was new in patients aged 18 to 65, and its duration was under 2 months.

J is TRBJ1-1 and V is TRBV28; no definite D call. Sequencing was performed on blood. This receptor was identified in a woman aged 18-35 years with Graves' hyperthyroidism. The CDR3 here is CASSLVETEAFF. The DNA for the CDR3 is TGTGCCAGCAGTTTGGTCGAGACTGAAGCTTTCTTT.